This T cell receptor beta chain was captured by sequencing in a study of blood T cell repertoires in COVID-19. Study-wide context: The United States, Italy and Spain supplied acute and convalescent COVID-19 samples. Sample material is recorded as cDNA or gDNA derived from T cells, B-cell-depleted T cells, or PBMCs.

In the study's own analysis: From reference gene primer amplification, estimates of nucleated cell counts were derived. Some clones are missing from TCRdb's copy, which holds only in-frame ones; the method was immunoSEQ multiplex PCR. V, J and clone size reflect that table, while D and trimming were determined from the DNA. The data hold roughly 11,000 clones, with around 82% observed a single time. With 5 bases removed from V and 7 bases from J, the gap between germline ends came to 27 bases. The CDR3 contains 18 residues. In germline, CDR1 is MNHNY, CDR2 SVGAGI (reference sequence). Sequenced sample: peripheral blood. The clonotype originates from a human donor in a cohort sampled during active COVID-19. The V call is TRBV6-6, the J call TRBJ1-5, with D perhaps matching TRBD1 (5 bases). The CDR3 nucleotides read TGTGCCAGCAGTCGCCGTGGTGGGGGGACGATGGTAGTGCAGCCCCAGCATTTT. This encodes CASSRRGGGTMVVQPQHF.